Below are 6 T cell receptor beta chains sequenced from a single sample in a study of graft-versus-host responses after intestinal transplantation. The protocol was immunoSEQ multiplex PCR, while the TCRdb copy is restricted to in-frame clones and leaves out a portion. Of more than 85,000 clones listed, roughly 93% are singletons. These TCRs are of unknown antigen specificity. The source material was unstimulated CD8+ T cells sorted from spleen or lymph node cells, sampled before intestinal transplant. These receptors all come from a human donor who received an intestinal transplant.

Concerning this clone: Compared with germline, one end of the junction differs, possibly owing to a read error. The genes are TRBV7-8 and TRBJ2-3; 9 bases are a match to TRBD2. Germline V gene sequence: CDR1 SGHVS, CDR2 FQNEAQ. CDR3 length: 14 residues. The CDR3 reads CASRLAGETDTQYF. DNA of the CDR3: TGTGCCAGCAGGTTAGCGGGAGAGACAGATACGCAGTATTTT.

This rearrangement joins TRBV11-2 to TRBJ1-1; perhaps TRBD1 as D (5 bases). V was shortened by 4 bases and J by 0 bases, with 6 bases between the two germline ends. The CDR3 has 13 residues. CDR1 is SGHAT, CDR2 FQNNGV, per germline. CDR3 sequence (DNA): TGTGCCAGCAGCTGGGGGGTGAACACTGAAGCTTTCTTT. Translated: CASSWGVNTEAFF. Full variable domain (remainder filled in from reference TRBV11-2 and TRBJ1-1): EAGVAQSPRYKIIEKRQSVAFWCNPISGHATLYWYQQILGQGPKLLIQFQNNGVVDDSQLPKDRFSAERLKGVDSTLKIQPAKLEDSAVYLCASSWGVNTEAFFGQGTRLTVV.

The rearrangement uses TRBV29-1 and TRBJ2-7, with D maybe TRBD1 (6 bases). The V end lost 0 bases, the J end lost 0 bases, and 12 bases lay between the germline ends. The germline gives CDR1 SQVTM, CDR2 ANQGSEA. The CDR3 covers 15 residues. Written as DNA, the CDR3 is TGCAGCGTTGAAGATGGTGGGGGCACCTCCTACGAGCAGTACTTC. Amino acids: CSVEDGGGTSYEQYF.

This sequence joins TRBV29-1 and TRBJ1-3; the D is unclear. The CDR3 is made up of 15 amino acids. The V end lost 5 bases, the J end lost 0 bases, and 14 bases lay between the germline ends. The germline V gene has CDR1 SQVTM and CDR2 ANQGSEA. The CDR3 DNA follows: TGCAGCGTTTGGCAGGCATCTTACTCTGGAAACACCATATATTTT. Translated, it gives CSVWQASYSGNTIYF.

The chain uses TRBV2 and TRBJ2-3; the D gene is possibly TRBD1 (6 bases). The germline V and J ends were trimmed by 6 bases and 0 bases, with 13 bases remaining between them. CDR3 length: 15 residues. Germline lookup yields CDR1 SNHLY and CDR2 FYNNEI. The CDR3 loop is CASSYTGISTDTQYF. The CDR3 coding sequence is TGTGCCAGCAGCTACACAGGGATTAGCACAGATACGCAGTATTTT.

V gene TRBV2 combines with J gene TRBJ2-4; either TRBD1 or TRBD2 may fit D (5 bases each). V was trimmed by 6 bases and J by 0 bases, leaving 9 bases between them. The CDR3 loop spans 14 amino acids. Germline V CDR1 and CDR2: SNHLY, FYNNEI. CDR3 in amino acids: CASSTGLAKNIQYF. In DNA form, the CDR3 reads TGTGCCAGCAGCACAGGACTAGCCAAAAACATTCAGTACTTC. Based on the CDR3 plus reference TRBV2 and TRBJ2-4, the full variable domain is EPEVTQTPSHQVTQMGQEVILRCVPISNHLYFYWYRQILGQKVEFLVSFYNNEISEKSEIFDDQFSVERPDGSNFTLKIRSTKLEDSAMYFCASSTGLAKNIQYFGAGTRLSVL.